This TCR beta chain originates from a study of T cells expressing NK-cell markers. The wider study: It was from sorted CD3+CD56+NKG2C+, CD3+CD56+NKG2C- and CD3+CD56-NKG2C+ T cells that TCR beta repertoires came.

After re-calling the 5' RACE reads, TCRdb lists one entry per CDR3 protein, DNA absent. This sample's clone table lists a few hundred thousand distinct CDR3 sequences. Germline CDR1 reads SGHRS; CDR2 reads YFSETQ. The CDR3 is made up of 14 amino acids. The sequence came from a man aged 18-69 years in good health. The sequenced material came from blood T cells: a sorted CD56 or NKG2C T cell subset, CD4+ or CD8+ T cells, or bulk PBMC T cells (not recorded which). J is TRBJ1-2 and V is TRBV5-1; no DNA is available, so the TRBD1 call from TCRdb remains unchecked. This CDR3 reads CASSFQGYQYGYTF.